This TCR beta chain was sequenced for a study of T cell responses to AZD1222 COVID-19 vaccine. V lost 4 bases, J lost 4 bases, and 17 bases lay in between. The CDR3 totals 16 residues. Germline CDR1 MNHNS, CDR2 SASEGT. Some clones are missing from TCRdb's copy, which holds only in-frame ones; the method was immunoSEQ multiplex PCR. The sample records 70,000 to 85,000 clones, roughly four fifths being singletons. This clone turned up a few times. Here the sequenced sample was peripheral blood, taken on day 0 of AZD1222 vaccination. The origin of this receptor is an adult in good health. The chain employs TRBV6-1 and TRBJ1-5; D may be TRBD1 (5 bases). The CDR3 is CASSVVDWGKNQPQHF. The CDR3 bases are TGTGCCAGCAGTGTGGTGGATTGGGGGAAGAATCAGCCCCAGCATTTT.